This T cell receptor beta chain is from a study of regulatory T cells in long-lasting Graves disease. The CDR3 totals 15 residues. The V end lost 6 bases, the J end lost 5 bases, and 20 bases lay between the germline ends. Germline V lookup: CDR1 SNHLY, CDR2 FYNNEI. The TCR beta library used iRepertoire HTBI primers with Arm-PCR amplification of CDR3. Each CDR3 protein gets one entry after TCRdb re-called the multiplex PCR reads with MiXCR. The profile shows a few hundred thousand distinct CDR3 sequences, 15% to 20% of them singletons. Time point: newly diagnosed GD, antithyroid drugs for less than 3 months. The authors made the TCR library using RNA they extracted from PBMCs. Ten or more counts support this clonotype. A further study also used this sample, focusing on T cells in Graves' hyperthyroidism and ophthalmopathy.

The chain recombines TRBV2 with TRBJ2-7, with D possibly TRBD2 on 6 matching bases. This specimen consisted of peripheral blood mononuclear cells (PBMCs), obtained at new diagnosis, from a patient treated with antithyroid drugs. The clonotype originates from a woman between 25 and 40 years old with Graves disease. CDR3 nucleotide sequence: TGTGCCAGCAGGCCAGGAGGGGCCGGGAGCCACGAGCAGTACTTC. Translated, it gives CASRPGGAGSHEQYF.